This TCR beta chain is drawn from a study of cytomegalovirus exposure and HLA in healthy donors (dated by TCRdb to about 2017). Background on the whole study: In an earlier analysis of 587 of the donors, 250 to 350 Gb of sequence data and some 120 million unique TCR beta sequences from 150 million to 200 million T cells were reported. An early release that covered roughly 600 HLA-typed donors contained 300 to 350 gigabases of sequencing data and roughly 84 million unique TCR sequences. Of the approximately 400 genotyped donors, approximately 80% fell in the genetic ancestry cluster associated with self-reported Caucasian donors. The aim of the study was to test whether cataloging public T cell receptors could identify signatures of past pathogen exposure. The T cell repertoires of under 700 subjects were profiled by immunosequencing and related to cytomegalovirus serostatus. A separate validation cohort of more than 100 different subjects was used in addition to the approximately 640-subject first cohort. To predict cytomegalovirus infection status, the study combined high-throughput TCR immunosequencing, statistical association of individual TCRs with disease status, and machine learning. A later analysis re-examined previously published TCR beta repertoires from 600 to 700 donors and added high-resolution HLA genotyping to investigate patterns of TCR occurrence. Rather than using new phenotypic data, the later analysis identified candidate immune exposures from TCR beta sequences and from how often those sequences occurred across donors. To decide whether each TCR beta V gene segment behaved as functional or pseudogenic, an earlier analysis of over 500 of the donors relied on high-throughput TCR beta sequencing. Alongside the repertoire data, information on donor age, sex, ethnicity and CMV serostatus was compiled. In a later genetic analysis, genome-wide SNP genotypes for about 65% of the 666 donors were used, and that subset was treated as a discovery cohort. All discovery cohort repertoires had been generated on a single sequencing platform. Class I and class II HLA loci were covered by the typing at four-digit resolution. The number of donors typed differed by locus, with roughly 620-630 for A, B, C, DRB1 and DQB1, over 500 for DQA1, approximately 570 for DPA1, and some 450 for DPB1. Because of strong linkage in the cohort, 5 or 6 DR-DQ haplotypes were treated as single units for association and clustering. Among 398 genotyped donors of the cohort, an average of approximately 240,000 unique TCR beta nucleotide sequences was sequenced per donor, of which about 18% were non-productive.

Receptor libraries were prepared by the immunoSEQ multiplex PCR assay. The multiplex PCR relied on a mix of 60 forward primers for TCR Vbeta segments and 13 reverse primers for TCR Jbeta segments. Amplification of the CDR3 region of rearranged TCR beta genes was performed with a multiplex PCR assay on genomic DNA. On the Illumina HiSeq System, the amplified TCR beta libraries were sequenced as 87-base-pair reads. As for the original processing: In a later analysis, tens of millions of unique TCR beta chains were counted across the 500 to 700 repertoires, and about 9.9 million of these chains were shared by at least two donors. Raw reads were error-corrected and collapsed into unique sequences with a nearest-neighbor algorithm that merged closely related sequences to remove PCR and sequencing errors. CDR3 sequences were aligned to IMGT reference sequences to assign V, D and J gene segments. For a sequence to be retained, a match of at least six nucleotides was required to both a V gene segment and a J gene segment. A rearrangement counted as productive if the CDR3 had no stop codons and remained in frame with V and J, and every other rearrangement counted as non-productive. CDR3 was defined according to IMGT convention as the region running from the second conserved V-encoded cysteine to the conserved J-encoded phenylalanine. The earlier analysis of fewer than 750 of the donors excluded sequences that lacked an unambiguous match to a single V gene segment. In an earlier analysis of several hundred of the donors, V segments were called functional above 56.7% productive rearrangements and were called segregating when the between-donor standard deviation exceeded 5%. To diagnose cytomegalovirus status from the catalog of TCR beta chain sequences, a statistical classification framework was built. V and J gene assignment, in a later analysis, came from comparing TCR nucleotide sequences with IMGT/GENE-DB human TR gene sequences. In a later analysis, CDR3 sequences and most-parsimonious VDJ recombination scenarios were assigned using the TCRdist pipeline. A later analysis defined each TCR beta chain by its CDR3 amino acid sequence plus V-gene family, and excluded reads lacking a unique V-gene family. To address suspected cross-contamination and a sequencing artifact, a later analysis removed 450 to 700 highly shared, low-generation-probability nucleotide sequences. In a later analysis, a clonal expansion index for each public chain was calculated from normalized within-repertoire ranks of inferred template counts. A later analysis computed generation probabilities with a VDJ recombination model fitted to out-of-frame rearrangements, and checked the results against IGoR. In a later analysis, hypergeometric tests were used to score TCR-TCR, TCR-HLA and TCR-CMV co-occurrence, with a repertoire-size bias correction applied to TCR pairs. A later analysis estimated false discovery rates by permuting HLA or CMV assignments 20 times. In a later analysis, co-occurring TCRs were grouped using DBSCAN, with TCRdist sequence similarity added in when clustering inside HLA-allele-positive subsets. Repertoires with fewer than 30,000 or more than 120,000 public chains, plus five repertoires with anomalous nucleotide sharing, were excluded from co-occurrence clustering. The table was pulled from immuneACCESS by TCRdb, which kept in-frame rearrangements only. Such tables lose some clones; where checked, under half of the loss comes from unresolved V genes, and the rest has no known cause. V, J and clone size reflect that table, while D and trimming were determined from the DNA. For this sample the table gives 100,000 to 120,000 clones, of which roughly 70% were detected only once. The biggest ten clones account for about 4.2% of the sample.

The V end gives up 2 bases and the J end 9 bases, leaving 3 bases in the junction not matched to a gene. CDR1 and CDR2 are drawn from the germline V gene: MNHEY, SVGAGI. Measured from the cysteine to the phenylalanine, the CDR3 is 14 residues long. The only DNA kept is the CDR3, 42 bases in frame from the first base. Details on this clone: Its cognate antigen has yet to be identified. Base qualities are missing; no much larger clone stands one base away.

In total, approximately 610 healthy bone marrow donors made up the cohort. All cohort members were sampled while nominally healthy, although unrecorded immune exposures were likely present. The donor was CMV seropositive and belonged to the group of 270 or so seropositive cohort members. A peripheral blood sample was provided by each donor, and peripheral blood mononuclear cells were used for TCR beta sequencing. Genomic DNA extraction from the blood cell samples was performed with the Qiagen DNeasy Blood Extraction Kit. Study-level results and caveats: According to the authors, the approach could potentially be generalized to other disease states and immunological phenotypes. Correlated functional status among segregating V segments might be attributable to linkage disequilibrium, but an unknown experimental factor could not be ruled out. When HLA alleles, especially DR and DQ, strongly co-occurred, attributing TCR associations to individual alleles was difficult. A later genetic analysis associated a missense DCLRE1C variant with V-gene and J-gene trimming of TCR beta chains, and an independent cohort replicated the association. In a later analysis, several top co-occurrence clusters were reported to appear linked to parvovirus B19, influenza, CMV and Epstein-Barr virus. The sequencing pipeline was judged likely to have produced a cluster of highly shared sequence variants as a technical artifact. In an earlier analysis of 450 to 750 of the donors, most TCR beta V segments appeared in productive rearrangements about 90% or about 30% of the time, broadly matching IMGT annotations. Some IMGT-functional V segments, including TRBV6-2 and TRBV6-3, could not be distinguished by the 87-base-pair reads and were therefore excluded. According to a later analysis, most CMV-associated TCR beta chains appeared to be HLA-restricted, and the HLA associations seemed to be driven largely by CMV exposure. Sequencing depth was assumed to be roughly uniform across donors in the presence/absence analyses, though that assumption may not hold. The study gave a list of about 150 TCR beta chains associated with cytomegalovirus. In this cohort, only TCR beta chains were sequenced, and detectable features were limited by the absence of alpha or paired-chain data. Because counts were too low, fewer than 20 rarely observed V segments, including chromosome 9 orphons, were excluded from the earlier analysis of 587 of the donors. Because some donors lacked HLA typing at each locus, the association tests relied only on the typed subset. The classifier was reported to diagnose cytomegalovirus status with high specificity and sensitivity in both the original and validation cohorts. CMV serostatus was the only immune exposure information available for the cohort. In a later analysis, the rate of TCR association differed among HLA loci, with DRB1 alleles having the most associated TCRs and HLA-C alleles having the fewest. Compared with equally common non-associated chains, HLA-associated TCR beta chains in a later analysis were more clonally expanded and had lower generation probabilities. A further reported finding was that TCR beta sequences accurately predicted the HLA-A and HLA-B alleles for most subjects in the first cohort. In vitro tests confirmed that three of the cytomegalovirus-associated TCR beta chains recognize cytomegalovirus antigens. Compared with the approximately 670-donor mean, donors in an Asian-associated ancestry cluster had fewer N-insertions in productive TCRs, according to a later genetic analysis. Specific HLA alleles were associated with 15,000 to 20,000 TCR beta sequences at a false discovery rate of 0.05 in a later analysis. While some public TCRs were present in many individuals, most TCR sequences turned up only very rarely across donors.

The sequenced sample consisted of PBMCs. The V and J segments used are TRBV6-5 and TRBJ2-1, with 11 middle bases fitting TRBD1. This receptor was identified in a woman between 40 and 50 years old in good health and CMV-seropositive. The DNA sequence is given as TGTGCCAGCAGTTACGGGGGGACAGGGGGTGAGCAGTTCTTC. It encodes CASSYGGTGGEQFF.